A single sample is the source of the 28 T cell receptor beta chains below, sequenced in a study of blood T cell repertoires in COVID-19. Libraries were prepared by immunoSEQ multiplex PCR; TCRdb keeps only in-frame clonotypes and omits some of them. This table has over 200,000 clones, about nine tenths appearing once. Sample: peripheral blood. The receptor set was obtained from a man in his fifties or sixties with COVID-19, enrolled during active disease.

The rearrangement joins TRBV6-5 to TRBJ1-2; possibly TRBD1 for D (5 bases). The V end lost 0 bases, the J end lost 8 bases, and 10 bases lay between the germline ends. The CDR3 runs 13 residues. Germline values: CDR1 MNHEY, CDR2 SVGAGI. In DNA, the CDR3 is TGTGCCAGCAGTTACTCCAGGGTGGGGGGCTACACCTTC. As protein: CASSYSRVGGYTF.

The chain carries TRBV4-3 and TRBJ1-2; a possible D gene is TRBD1 (5 bases). CDR3 length: 15 residues. With 0 bases removed from V and 3 bases from J, the gap between germline ends came to 11 bases. The germline CDR1 and CDR2 sequences are LGHNA and YSLEER. CDR3 loop: CASSQDWRGDYGYTF. Here the CDR3 DNA reads TGCGCCAGCAGCCAAGATTGGCGGGGGGACTATGGCTACACCTTC.

The chain carries TRBV19 and TRBJ1-4; 7 bases fit TRBD1. The CDR3 runs to 15 residues. CDR1 is LNHDA and CDR2 is SQIVND in the germline V gene (reference sequence). J gave up 7 bases and V 2 bases, and 7 bases lay outside the gene matches. The CDR3 sequence is CASSIQTGWAEKLFF. The CDR3 nucleotides read TGTGCCAGTAGTATACAGACAGGGTGGGCTGAAAAACTGTTTTTT.

The rearrangement joins TRBV15 to TRBJ2-5, with TRBD1 identical over 9 bases. The CDR3 runs to 14 residues. Trimming removed 2 bases from V and 5 bases from J; junction bases left unmatched: 3. Germline V lookup: CDR1 LNHNV, CDR2 YYDKDF (reference sequence). The CDR3 DNA is TGTGCCACCAGCAGAACAGGGGGCCGGGAGACCCAGTACTTC. This translates into CATSRTGGRETQYF.

The chain is built from TRBV29-1 and TRBJ2-1, with 10 nucleotides matching TRBD2. J lost 15 bases, V lost 1 base, and 18 bases had no gene match. CDR1 and CDR2 from the germline V gene are SQVTM and ANQGSEA. The CDR3 covers 16 residues. The CDR3 DNA follows: TGCAGCGTTGAAGGGAGCGGGCTAGCGGGAGCCCAGGTGCGGTTCTTC. Its translation is CSVEGSGLAGAQVRFF.

The rearrangement joins TRBV6-5 to TRBJ2-7, with 8 nucleotides matching TRBD1. The CDR3 covers 12 residues. Germline CDR1 reads MNHEY; CDR2 reads SVGAGI. The junction had 6 bases not matched to a gene; V was cut back by 6 bases and J by 8 bases. The DNA for the CDR3 is TGTGCCAGCAGAGAGACAGGGGTGAAGCAGTACTTC. Amino acids: CASRETGVKQYF.

V is TRBV14 and J is TRBJ2-5; no clear D gene. V dropped 3 bases and J dropped 5 bases, with 19 bases sitting between them. The CDR3 is 16 residues long. Germline CDR1 SGHDN, CDR2 FVKESK. The CDR3 region has the DNA TGTGCCAGCAGCCATCTGCGCAGAGCAGGTCGGGAGACCCAGTACTTC. Its protein is CASSHLRRAGRETQYF.

The CDR3 protein is CASSLARTGVGSPLHF. The DNA for the CDR3 is TGTGCCAGCAGCTTAGCCCGGACAGGGGTTGGTTCACCCCTCCACTTT. The chain links TRBV11-2 to TRBJ1-6; 9 bases match TRBD1. Germline lookup yields CDR1 SGHAT and CDR2 FQNNGV. This CDR3 region has 16 residues. V lost 1 base to trimming and J lost 9 bases; unmatched junction nucleotides: 7.

The count of this clone is one. The chain is built from TRBV27 and TRBJ1-4; unclear D gene. V lost 5 bases and J lost 4, with 17 bases in between. Germline V lookup: CDR1 MNHEY, CDR2 SMNVEV (reference sequence). This CDR3 is built from 16 residues. The CDR3 loop is CASSNGRVPGNEKLFF. The CDR3, as DNA: TGTGCCAGCAGTAATGGGCGGGTCCCGGGTAATGAAAAACTGTTTTTT.

This clone was seen a handful of times. This chain connects TRBV27 to TRBJ2-1; perhaps TRBD1 as D (6 bases). Trimming pared 5 bases from V and 4 bases from J, leaving 15 bases between. This CDR3 contains 15 residues. Germline CDR1 MNHEY, CDR2 SMNVEV (reference sequence). The CDR3 is CASSQTGPRYNEQFF. The CDR3 DNA is TGTGCCAGCAGTCAAACAGGGCCCAGGTACAATGAGCAGTTCTTC.

The chain is built from TRBV25-1 and TRBJ2-5, with D perhaps TRBD2 (5 bases). The V and J ends lost 9 bases and 8 bases respectively, with 16 bases between them. Germline CDR1 and CDR2: MGHDK and SYGVNS. CDR3 size: 12 residues. The CDR3 sequence: CASRAPRGTQYF. As DNA, the CDR3 is TGTGCCAGTAGGGCCCCCCGGGGAACCCAGTACTTC.

The V gene is TRBV30, the J gene TRBJ2-3; D unresolved. From germline, CDR1 is GTSNPN and CDR2 SVGIG (reference sequence). V lost 5 bases and J 1 base, leaving 10 bases between the germline ends. The CDR3 sequence is 13 residues long. CDR3 sequence (DNA): TGTGCCTGGTCTCCCCCTGGCACAGATACGCAGTATTTT. It translates to CAWSPPGTDTQYF.

V gene TRBV2 combines with J gene TRBJ1-4; D uncertain. The CDR3 is 15 amino acids. Trimming cost V 6 bases and J 7 bases, with 18 bases left between them. Per the germline V gene, CDR1 is SNHLY and CDR2 is FYNNEI. CDR3 coding DNA: TGTGCCAGCAGATCCCAGAACAATCAGGTTGAAAAACTGTTTTTT. This gives the protein CASRSQNNQVEKLFF. The whole variable domain, filled in from reference TRBV2 and TRBJ1-4, reads EPEVTQTPSHQVTQMGQEVILRCVPISNHLYFYWYRQILGQKVEFLVSFYNNEISEKSEIFDDQFSVERPDGSNFTLKIRSTKLEDSAMYFCASRSQNNQVEKLFFGSGTQLSVL.

The chain couples TRBV5-6 to TRBJ1-3, with unresolved D. Germline V gene sequence: CDR1 SGHDT, CDR2 YYEEEE. The CDR3 loop spans 15 amino acids. Between the trimmed V and J ends, which lost 3 bases and 0 bases, there was a span of 10 bases. CDR3 bases: TGTGCCAGCAGCTGGATAAGGAGCTCTGGAAACACCATATATTTT. As protein: CASSWIRSSGNTIYF. The whole variable domain, remainder taken from reference TRBV5-6 and TRBJ1-3, is DAGVTQSPTHLIKTRGQQVTLRCSPKSGHDTVSWYQQALGQGPQFIFQYYEEEERQRGNFPDRFSGHQFPNYSSELNVNALLLGDSALYLCASSWIRSSGNTIYFGEGSWLTVV.

A note on this clone: The same CDR3 is also encoded by other DNA sequences in this sample. For the CDR3, the DNA is TGTGCCAGCAGCCTACAGGGTAACACTGAAGCTTTCTTT. It translates to CASSLQGNTEAFF. This rearrangement joins TRBV7-9 to TRBJ1-1; a weak D match, TRBD1 (6 bases). The ends were cut back, 5 bases at V and 2 bases at J, with 9 bases in the middle. This CDR3 contains 13 residues. Germline V gene lookup returns CDR1 SEHNR and CDR2 FQNEAQ (reference sequence).

V is TRBV24-1 and J is TRBJ2-2; perhaps TRBD2 as D (6 bases). With 0 bases removed from V and 8 bases from J, the gap between germline ends came to 9 bases. The CDR3 loop spans 14 amino acids. Germline CDR1 KGHDR, CDR2 SFDVKD. The CDR3 sequence: CATSDLAGLGELFF. The CDR3 DNA sequence: TGTGCCACCAGTGATTTGGCGGGGCTGGGGGAGCTGTTTTTT.

The V call is TRBV18, the J call TRBJ2-7, with 8 nucleotides matching TRBD1. CDR1 is KGHSH, CDR2 LQKENI, per germline. The trim removed 4 bases at V and 4 bases at J, leaving 6 bases unmatched. The CDR3 extends over 14 amino acids. In nucleotides, the CDR3 is TGTGCCAGCTCACATACGGGACAGGATTACGAGCAGTACTTC. It yields the protein CASSHTGQDYEQYF.

The chain links TRBV11-2 to TRBJ2-7, with 7 nucleotides matching TRBD2. The V and J ends lost 4 bases and 2 bases, in that order; junction bases with no gene match: 8. The CDR3 has 15 amino acids. CDR1 SGHAT and CDR2 FQNNGV come from the germline V gene. The CDR3 loop is CASSSFLGGAYEQYF. The CDR3 nucleotides are TGTGCCAGCAGCTCGTTTCTGGGAGGGGCCTACGAGCAGTACTTC.

The V call is TRBV19, the J call TRBJ1-2; possibly TRBD1 for D (6 bases). Per the germline V gene, CDR1 is LNHDA and CDR2 is SQIVND (reference sequence). The CDR3 consists of 13 residues. The V end was cut by 5 bases, the J end by 6 bases, with 13 bases between. CDR3 sequence (DNA): TGTGCCAGTAGTGCACAGGGAGCGGATGGCTACACCTTC. This codes for CASSAQGADGYTF.

V and J are TRBV27 and TRBJ2-1; 7 bases are a match to TRBD1. Trimming at V came to 5 bases and at J to 2 bases, leaving 9 bases not matched to a gene. The germline V gene has CDR1 MNHEY and CDR2 SMNVEV (reference sequence). The CDR3 runs to 16 residues. The CDR3 here is CASSPDPGQAYNEQFF. The CDR3 bases are TGTGCCAGCAGTCCCGACCCAGGACAGGCCTACAATGAGCAGTTCTTC.

This clone has a handful of counts. V is TRBV25-1 and J is TRBJ2-7, with 14 bases aligning to TRBD2. Per germline, CDR1 MGHDK and CDR2 SYGVNS. The CDR3 runs to 14 residues. J was trimmed by 9 bases and V by 4 bases; bases with no gene match: 5. For the CDR3, the DNA is TGTGCCAGCAGTGGACTAGCGGGAGGGCACGGGCAGTACTTC. Translated: CASSGLAGGHGQYF.

This clone was counted only a few times. This chain connects TRBV9 to TRBJ2-2; 7 bases agree with TRBD1. The germline V gene has CDR1 SGDLS and CDR2 YYNGEE. The CDR3 runs to 16 residues. With 4 bases clipped from V and 0 bases from J, the junction kept 6 bases outside the gene matches. The CDR3 region is CASSPTGTANTGELFF. CDR3 DNA: TGTGCCAGCAGCCCCACCGGGACAGCGAACACCGGGGAGCTGTTTTTT.

The chain couples TRBV2 to TRBJ1-1; D remains ambiguous. V dropped 2 bases and J dropped 2 bases, with 12 bases sitting between them. This CDR3 comprises 15 residues. Looked up from germline, CDR1 is SNHLY and CDR2 is FYNNEI. As DNA, the CDR3 is TGTGCCAGCAGTGAATTGGGCCGGCCTAACACTGAAGCTTTCTTT. This gives the protein CASSELGRPNTEAFF.

This clone was observed a single time. This sequence joins TRBV19 and TRBJ2-7; 7 bases map to TRBD1. With V trimmed by 6 bases and J by 2 bases, 10 bases remained unmatched. CDR1 and CDR2 (germline): LNHDA, SQIVND (reference sequence). The CDR3 length is 15 residues. The CDR3 loop reads CASRLRQGTTYEQYF. The CDR3 DNA reads as TGTGCCAGTAGACTTCGACAGGGAACCACCTACGAGCAGTACTTC.

The chain employs TRBV5-1 and TRBJ2-1, with D possibly TRBD2 on 7 matching bases. V lost 4 bases and J lost 3, with 17 bases in between. Looked up from germline, CDR1 is SGHRS and CDR2 is YFSETQ. The CDR3 consists of 16 residues. CDR3 amino acids: CASSPLGGGSYNEQFF. CDR3 DNA sequence: TGCGCCAGCAGCCCCCTCGGGGGCGGGAGCTACAATGAGCAGTTCTTC.

V and J are TRBV27 and TRBJ2-5; D is perhaps TRBD1 (6 bases). Germline CDR1 and CDR2: MNHEY and SMNVEV (reference sequence). V was pared by 6 bases and J by 2 bases, with 19 bases between. The CDR3 runs 16 residues. CDR3: CASSSPGTLGQETQYF. The CDR3 nucleotides read TGTGCCAGCAGCTCACCCGGGACATTGGGGCAAGAGACCCAGTACTTC.

The J gene is TRBJ2-3, the V gene TRBV3-1 (or the pseudogene TRBV3-2); D unclear. V gave up 4 bases and J gave up 2 bases, with 10 bases separating them. The germline CDR1 and CDR2 sequences are LGHDT and YNNKEL (reference sequence). This CDR3 has 14 amino acids. The CDR3 DNA reads TGTGCCAGCAGCCCTATGACTGACACAGATACGCAGTATTTT. Protein product: CASSPMTDTDTQYF.

This clone was observed a handful of times. The chain links TRBV18 to TRBJ2-7, with 8 bases aligning to TRBD2. CDR3 length: 15 residues. CDR1 KGHSH and CDR2 LQKENI come from the germline V gene. J gave up 0 bases and V 3 bases, and 4 bases lay outside the gene matches. The chain's CDR3 is CASSPRSGGSYEQYF. The CDR3 DNA is TGTGCCAGCTCACCGAGGAGCGGGGGCTCCTACGAGCAGTACTTC. Full variable domain (missing parts from reference TRBV18 and TRBJ2-7): NAGVMQNPRHLVRRRGQEARLRCSPMKGHSHVYWYRQLPEEGLKFMVYLQKENIIDESGMPKERFSAEFPKEGPSILRIQQVVRGDSAAYFCASSPRSGGSYEQYFGPGTRLTVT.